Following are 11 T cell receptor beta chains from one sample sequenced in a study of T cell repertoires in cytomegalovirus infection. One entry per CDR3 protein results from TCRdb running MiXCR on the reads. The sample has around 500,000 distinct CDR3 sequences; approximately 42% are singletons. The antigens for these receptors are not known. The source was cultured PBMCs, collected from culture after CMV antigen stimulation. These receptors came from a human donor in good health (CMV status not recorded). Some clones in this sample may be carry-over from other donors' samples.

V usage is TRBV5-6 and J usage is TRBJ2-7; no reliable D call. The CDR3 length is 14 residues. Trimming took off 0 bases at V and 3 bases at J, with 10 bases between the two ends. CDR1 and CDR2 (germline): SGHDT, YYEEEE. The CDR3 reads CASSLGSRGYEQYF. DNA for the CDR3: TGTGCCAGCAGCTTGGGGTCCAGAGGCTACGAGCAGTACTTC. Filled out from reference TRBV5-6 and TRBJ2-7, the complete variable domain reads DAGVTQSPTHLIKTRGQQVTLRCSPKSGHDTVSWYQQALGQGPQFIFQYYEEEERQRGNFPDRFSGHQFPNYSSELNVNALLLGDSALYLCASSLGSRGYEQYFGPGTRLTVT.

The chain couples TRBV2 to TRBJ2-1; 9 bases are shared with TRBD1. CDR3 length equals 16 residues. Germline V gene data show CDR1 as SNHLY and CDR2 as FYNNEI. J lost 9 bases, V lost 3 bases, and 12 bases had no gene match. Here the CDR3 DNA reads TGTGCCAGCAGTGAGGTTGGGGGGACAGGGAGCGGTGAGCAGTTCTTC. Its translation: CASSEVGGTGSGEQFF.

The chain couples TRBV6-1 to TRBJ2-5, with 7 bases identical to TRBD1. The V segment lost 8 bases and the J segment 2 bases; nucleotides outside the gene matches: 5. The CDR3 has 13 amino acids. CDR1 MNHNS and CDR2 SASEGT come from the germline V gene. CDR3 bases: TGTGCCAGCCTGACAGGGAGTCAAGAGACCCAGTACTTC. It yields the protein CASLTGSQETQYF.

The rearrangement uses TRBV7-9 and TRBJ2-3; maybe TRBD1 (6 bases). The CDR3 contains 14 residues. The germline V gene encodes CDR1 SEHNR and CDR2 FQNEAQ (reference sequence). Between the trimmed V and J ends, which lost 5 bases and 5 bases, there was a span of 14 bases. CDR3 loop: CASSPRTAGDTQYF. The CDR3 nucleotides read TGTGCCAGCAGCCCCCGGACAGCAGGAGATACGCAGTATTTT.

Of note for this clonotype: One end of the junction does not line up with germline, which may come from a read error. The chain carries TRBV6-2 or TRBV6-3 and TRBJ2-1; D remains unclear. Germline V gene sequence: CDR1 MNHEY, CDR2 SVGEGT. There are 13 residues in the CDR3. The CDR3 DNA follows: TGTGCCAGCAGCCCCCCATCGATAGGCAGGCTAAACTTC. Translation: CASSPPSIGRLNF.

The gene calls are TRBV19 and TRBJ1-4, with D tentatively TRBD1 (5 bases). CDR3 length: 14 amino acids. Germline CDR1 LNHDA, CDR2 SQIVND (reference sequence). V was cut by 3 bases and J by 7 bases, with 12 bases left in between. Here the CDR3 reads CASSILRDREKLFF. Here the CDR3 DNA reads TGTGCCAGTAGTATTCTCCGGGACCGTGAAAAACTGTTTTTT.

This clonotype was seen only a few times. The V call is TRBV5-1, the J call TRBJ1-2, with D maybe TRBD1 (5 bases). This CDR3 contains 16 residues. V was cut by 5 bases and J by 0 bases, with 17 bases left in between. Germline lookup yields CDR1 SGHRS and CDR2 YFSETQ. The CDR3 sequence: CASRPPPGVTNYGYTF. CDR3 coding DNA: TGCGCCAGCAGACCCCCCCCGGGGGTGACTAACTATGGCTACACCTTC.

The rearrangement joins TRBV6-2 or TRBV6-3 to TRBJ2-2; D gene ambiguous. The CDR3 contains 14 residues. CDR1 MNHEY and CDR2 SVGEGT come from the germline V gene. The V gene lost 6 bases and the J gene lost 6 bases, with 14 bases spanning the gap. Written as DNA, the CDR3 is TGTGCCAGCAGGAGAATCGATAACGCCGGGGAGCTGTTTTTT. The encoded protein is CASRRIDNAGELFF.

The rearrangement uses TRBV12-3 or TRBV12-4 and TRBJ2-3; 11 bases match TRBD2. There are 14 residues in the CDR3. The V and J ends lost 6 bases and 5 bases, in that order; junction bases with no gene match: 4. CDR3 DNA sequence: TGTGCCAGCAGCCCGGGACTAGCGGAAGATACGCAGTATTTT. It yields the protein CASSPGLAEDTQYF.

This chain connects TRBV7-8 to TRBJ2-7, with D unclear. The CDR3 is 14 amino acids. Trimming shortened V by 3 bases and J by 3 bases, and 12 bases separated the two germline ends. Germline lookup yields CDR1 SGHVS and CDR2 FQNEAQ. The CDR3 coding sequence is TGTGCCAGCAGCTTGCTGCCAAGAAGCTACGAGCAGTACTTC. It is translated as CASSLLPRSYEQYF.

This sequence joins TRBV14 and TRBJ2-7, with 7 bases lining up with TRBD1. Trimming cost V 6 bases and J 1 base; bases outside gene matches: 9. CDR1 and CDR2 from the germline V gene are SGHDN and FVKESK. The CDR3 is made up of 15 amino acids. The CDR3, as DNA: TGTGCCAGCAGTCAGGGACAGTTATTTTCCTACGAGCAGTACTTC. It codes for CASSQGQLFSYEQYF.